The source of this T cell receptor beta chain is a study of blood T cell repertoires in COVID-19. The CDR3 has 15 amino acids. The V segment lost 3 bases and the J segment 6 bases; nucleotides outside the gene matches: 4. The germline V gene encodes CDR1 MGHDK and CDR2 SYGVNS. Clones were read by immunoSEQ multiplex PCR, and TCRdb kept only the in-frame ones, dropping some. The sample holds about 70,000 clones, 81% seen once. The sample was peripheral blood. This TCR derives from a woman between 70 and 85 years old with acute or convalescent COVID-19. The chain uses TRBV25-1 and TRBJ2-3; 12 positions match TRBD2. Here the CDR3 reads CASSETSGRSDTQYF. CDR3 coding DNA: TGTGCCAGCAGTGAGACTAGCGGGAGATCTGATACGCAGTATTTT.